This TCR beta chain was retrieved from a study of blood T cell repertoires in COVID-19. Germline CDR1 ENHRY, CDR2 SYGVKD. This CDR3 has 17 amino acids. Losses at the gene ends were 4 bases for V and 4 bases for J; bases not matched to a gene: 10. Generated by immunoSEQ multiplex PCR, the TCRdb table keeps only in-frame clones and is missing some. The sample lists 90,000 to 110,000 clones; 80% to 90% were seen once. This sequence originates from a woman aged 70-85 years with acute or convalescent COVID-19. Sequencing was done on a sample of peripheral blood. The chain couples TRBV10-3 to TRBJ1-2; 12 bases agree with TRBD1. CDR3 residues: CAISGSGVGQGAYGYTF. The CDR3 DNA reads TGTGCCATCAGTGGTTCGGGTGTGGGACAGGGGGCCTATGGCTACACCTTC.